This TCR beta chain appears in the sequencing data of a study of CD8 T cells in ankylosing spondylitis. Findings of the study overall: Earlier reports found some motif variants in synovial fluid and blood in reactive arthritis. One TCR beta motif, made up of roughly eight highly homologous variants, appeared characteristic of ankylosing spondylitis blood. As reported, disease-linked clones showed significant enrichment in matched ankylosing spondylitis synovial fluid. A CD8+ phenotype characterized the disease-linked clones, which were relatively rare in peripheral blood.

With regard to this clonotype: As yet, its antigen is unknown.

TCRdb called the 5' RACE reads again in MiXCR, with one record for every CDR3 protein. Of around 430,000 distinct CDR3 sequences listed, 15% to 20% are singletons. The sequenced sample was blood, either unsorted or a sorted T cell fraction (not recorded which). This sequence originates from a male donor with ankylosing spondylitis.

The CDR3 here is CASSVVGGSKDTQYF. CDR3 DNA sequence: TGTGCCAGCAGCGTAGTGGGGGGGTCCAAAGATACGCAGTATTTT. This chain uses TRBV9 with TRBJ2-3; 7 nucleotides line up with TRBD2. The CDR3 runs 15 residues. Trimming cost V 0 bases and J 5 bases; bases outside gene matches: 6. CDR1 is SGDLS and CDR2 is YYNGEE in the germline V gene.